Included here is one TCR beta chain sequence, with context. The sample originates from a study of cytomegalovirus exposure and HLA in healthy donors. Trimming at V came to 4 bases and at J to 6 bases, leaving 19 bases not matched to a gene. The V gene's germline CDR1 is SGHRS and CDR2 YFSETQ. This CDR3 has 18 amino acids. 60 Vbeta and 13 Jbeta primers were used in PCR. Method: immunoSEQ multiplex PCR; TCRdb's copy keeps in-frame clones and lacks some. The profile shows some 120,000 clones, roughly 78% of them singletons. The chain carries TRBV5-1 and TRBJ2-1; 7 nucleotides line up with TRBD2. This TCR was recovered from a man aged 25 to 40 in good health and CMV-seropositive. The sequencing input was PBMCs. CDR3 nucleotide sequence: TGCGCCAGCAGCCCCTTCTCTAGCGGCCAGGGTGGGTTCAATGAGCAGTTCTTC. This encodes CASSPFSSGQGGFNEQFF.